The next 17 T cell receptor beta chains were all read from a single sample in a study of T cell responses to AZD1222 COVID-19 vaccine. Clones were sequenced by immunoSEQ multiplex PCR, and TCRdb holds only the in-frame ones, with some missing. The sample holds 100,000 or so clones; nearly 90% are singletons and the top ten take around 3.1%. Sample: peripheral blood, taken on day 0 of AZD1222 vaccination. These receptors all come from an adult in good health.

As to this clone: The CDR3 does not close with the conserved phenylalanine or tryptophan, likely indicating a read error. Because the CDR3's place on the DNA is in doubt, the DNA is left out and the CDR3 is given as listed by TCRdb. The chain combines TRBV3-1 (or the pseudogene TRBV3-2) with TRBJ1-1; the D call of TRBD1 is as the table states it, not checked on the DNA. CDR1 and CDR2 from the germline V gene are LGHDT and YNNKEL (reference sequence). The CDR3 region is 13 residues in length, termini included. The CDR3 loop reads CASSQDHLRGPVL.

This chain uses TRBV27 with TRBJ2-1; a possible D gene is TRBD1 (6 bases). This CDR3 comprises 15 residues. Trimming removed 5 bases from V and 8 bases from J, with 19 bases in between. From germline, CDR1 is MNHEY and CDR2 SMNVEV (reference sequence). CDR3 sequence reads: CASSKIRGPTDEQFF. CDR3 DNA: TGTGCCAGCAGTAAGATCAGGGGTCCTACGGATGAGCAGTTCTTC.

The table lists this clone with a few counts. The chain has TRBV5-4 and TRBJ2-2; D uncertain. The CDR3 is 12 amino acids. Germline loops: CDR1 SGHNT, CDR2 YYREEE (reference sequence). Trimming took 4 bases from V and 6 from J, leaving 7 bases between them. CDR3 in amino acids: CASSRLPGELFF. DNA of the CDR3: TGTGCCAGCAGCCGACTTCCCGGGGAGCTGTTTTTT.

This chain connects TRBV5-6 to TRBJ2-7, with 7 bases lining up with TRBD1. The junction had 9 bases not matched to a gene; V was cut back by 5 bases and J by 4 bases. The CDR3 is 14 amino acids. CDR1 is SGHDT and CDR2 is YYEEEE in the germline V gene. CDR3: CASSSDRYPYEQYF. CDR3 nucleotide sequence: TGTGCCAGCAGTTCGGACAGGTACCCTTACGAGCAGTACTTC. The full variable domain, rest sourced from reference TRBV5-6 and TRBJ2-7, is DAGVTQSPTHLIKTRGQQVTLRCSPKSGHDTVSWYQQALGQGPQFIFQYYEEEERQRGNFPDRFSGHQFPNYSSELNVNALLLGDSALYLCASSSDRYPYEQYFGPGTRLTVT.

The chain joins TRBV11-2 to TRBJ2-4, with 7 bases aligning to TRBD2. Trimming took 9 bases from V and 8 from J; bases not matched to a gene: 10. This CDR3 has 13 residues. Germline assignment: CDR1 SGHAT and CDR2 FQNNGV. The CDR3 region has the DNA TGTGCCAGTGTAAAAAGCGGGGATGACATTCAGTACTTC. Translation: CASVKSGDDIQYF.

This chain links TRBV5-6 with TRBJ2-7; D unresolved. CDR3 length: 13 residues. Germline V lookup: CDR1 SGHDT, CDR2 YYEEEE. The V gene lost 0 bases and the J gene lost 3 bases, with 7 bases spanning the gap. The CDR3 nucleotides read TGTGCCAGCAGCTTGGGTGGGGACTACGAGCAGTACGTC. Amino acid sequence: CASSLGGDYEQYV.

V gene TRBV7-9 combines with J gene TRBJ1-5; TRBD1 might be the D (5 bases). The ends were cut back, 6 bases at V and 2 bases at J, with 14 bases in the middle. The V gene's germline CDR1 is SEHNR and CDR2 FQNEAQ (reference sequence). This CDR3 has 15 amino acids. The CDR3 region is CASSLDGGGNQPQHF. The CDR3 DNA reads as TGTGCCAGCAGTCTAGATGGGGGGGGCAATCAGCCCCAGCATTTT.

The chain recombines TRBV7-9 with TRBJ1-2; 7 bases are shared with TRBD1. The CDR3 is 16 residues long. Looked up from germline, CDR1 is SEHNR and CDR2 is FQNEAQ (reference sequence). J gave up 0 bases and V 5 bases, and 9 bases lay outside the gene matches. Here the CDR3 reads CASSGTDKETNYGYTF. As DNA, the CDR3 is TGTGCCAGCAGCGGGACAGACAAGGAGACTAACTATGGCTACACCTTC.

To note about this clone: Other DNA variants within this sample encode the same CDR3. The chain recombines TRBV12-3 or TRBV12-4 with TRBJ2-5; D is unresolved. The CDR3 totals 13 residues. The V gene lost 0 bases and the J gene lost 5 bases, with 7 bases spanning the gap. CDR3 sequence reads: CASSLAGVETQYF. The CDR3 DNA is TGTGCCAGCAGTTTAGCGGGCGTGGAGACCCAGTACTTC.

This rearrangement joins TRBV5-4 to TRBJ2-2, with 15 positions matching TRBD2. The CDR3 is 16 amino acids. Unmatched junction bases numbered 3, after V lost 3 bases and J lost 6 bases. In germline, CDR1 is SGHNT, CDR2 YYREEE (reference sequence). This CDR3 reads CASSSRTSGRAGELFF. The CDR3 DNA sequence: TGTGCCAGCAGCTCCCGGACTAGCGGGAGGGCCGGGGAGCTGTTTTTT.

The V and J genes are TRBV19 and TRBJ1-4; D remains ambiguous. With 1 base removed from V and 4 bases from J, the gap between germline ends came to 16 bases. This CDR3 has 17 residues. Germline CDR1 and CDR2: LNHDA and SQIVND (reference sequence). The CDR3 is CASSIALVLNLNEKLFF. CDR3 coding DNA: TGTGCCAGTAGTATAGCACTGGTCCTAAATCTTAATGAAAAACTGTTTTTT.

The chain carries TRBV5-1 and TRBJ1-6; 7 bases match TRBD1. This CDR3 spans 17 amino acids. Germline CDR1 is SGHRS and CDR2 is YFSETQ. V lost 0 bases, J lost 3 bases, and 6 bases stayed unmatched. DNA for the CDR3: TGCGCCAGCAGCTTGGTTCCAGGGGGTATCTATAATTCACCCCTCCACTTT. Translation: CASSLVPGGIYNSPLHF.

This sequence joins TRBV4-1 and TRBJ2-7; 8 bases are a match to TRBD1. V shed 0 bases, J shed 3 bases, and the junction held 4 bases outside the gene matches. The CDR3 length is 15 residues. Germline lookup yields CDR1 MGHRA and CDR2 YSYEKL. The chain's CDR3 is CASSQEEDRDYEQYF. The CDR3 DNA is TGCGCCAGCAGCCAAGAAGAGGACAGGGACTACGAGCAGTACTTC.

This clone was seen only once. This rearrangement joins TRBV7-9 to TRBJ1-5; no reliable D call. Between the trimmed V and J ends, which lost 0 bases and 3 bases, there was a span of 12 bases. Germline V gene sequence: CDR1 SEHNR, CDR2 FQNEAQ (reference sequence). The CDR3 is 16 residues long. The CDR3 protein is CASSLALADPNQPQHF. The CDR3, as DNA: TGTGCCAGCAGCTTAGCGCTGGCCGATCCCAATCAGCCCCAGCATTTT.

The chain has TRBV19 and TRBJ1-2; 11 nucleotides align to TRBD1. Germline V gene sequence: CDR1 LNHDA, CDR2 SQIVND (reference sequence). J lost 3 bases, V lost 5 bases, and 2 bases had no gene match. The CDR3 consists of 14 residues. CDR3 amino acids: CASSPGQGDYGYTF. DNA of the CDR3: TGTGCCAGTAGTCCGGGACAGGGGGACTATGGCTACACCTTC.

The chain has TRBV20-1 and TRBJ2-5, with a tentative D call TRBD2 (5 bases). CDR1 DFQATT and CDR2 SNEGSKA come from the germline V gene (reference sequence). V lost 3 bases to trimming and J lost 4 bases, with 6 bases between them. The CDR3 length is 11 residues. In DNA, the CDR3 is TGCAGTGCTAGCGGAGGAGAGACCCAGTACTTC. This encodes CSASGGETQYF.

V gene TRBV3-1 (or the pseudogene TRBV3-2) combines with J gene TRBJ1-5; no reliable D call. V dropped 1 base and J dropped 6 bases, with 10 bases sitting between them. The length of the CDR3 is 14 residues. Germline CDR1 LGHDT, CDR2 YNNKEL (reference sequence). CDR3 in DNA: TGTGCCAGCAGCCAAGGACTAGGGTTTCAGCCCCAGCATTTT. Translation gives CASSQGLGFQPQHF.